Shown below are 26 T cell receptor beta chains from a single sample sequenced in a study of regulatory T cells in long-lasting Graves disease. The time point: newly diagnosed GD, antithyroid drugs for less than 3 months. Generation of the TCR library employed RNA extracted from PBMCs. Libraries of TCR beta came from iRepertoire HTBI primers plus Arm-PCR of CDR3 regions. TCRdb re-called the multiplex PCR reads through MiXCR, storing one row per CDR3 protein. The sample includes about 540,000 distinct CDR3 sequences, roughly 14% of them seen just once. The same data also contributed to another study, on T cells in Graves' hyperthyroidism and ophthalmopathy.

This material consisted of peripheral blood mononuclear cells (PBMCs), taken at new diagnosis, from a patient treated with antithyroid drugs. The source is a man under 40 with Graves disease.

To note about this clonotype: A junction end diverges from the germline sequence, so it may reflect a read error. This chain joins TRBV18 and TRBJ1-1; D not resolved. Per the germline V gene, CDR1 is KGHSH and CDR2 is LQKENI. The CDR3 length is 14 residues. The CDR3 spells CASSRTIYNTGAFF. DNA of the CDR3: TGTGCCAGCTCACGCACAATCTATAACACTGGAGCTTTCTTT.

This clonotype was seen more than once but under ten times. The rearrangement links TRBV5-4 to TRBJ1-6; D not certain. The CDR3 spans 14 residues. Germline V gene lookup returns CDR1 SGHNT and CDR2 YYREEE (reference sequence). Deletions cut 0 bases from V and 9 bases from J, with 10 bases between. The CDR3 reads CASSLEAWGSPLHF. As DNA, the CDR3 is TGTGCCAGCAGCTTGGAGGCGTGGGGTTCACCCCTCCACTTT.

V gene TRBV30 combines with J gene TRBJ2-4, with D perhaps TRBD1 (6 bases). The CDR3 covers 13 residues. V was cut by 4 bases and J by 8 bases, with 15 bases left in between. The germline V gene has CDR1 GTSNPN and CDR2 SVGIG (reference sequence). The CDR3 region has the DNA TGTGCCTGGAACCAGGGGCCCATCGACATTCAGTACTTC. It encodes CAWNQGPIDIQYF.

Concerning this clonotype: A much bigger clone sits one base away, suggesting this may be a read error. This CDR3 fails to terminate in the conserved phenylalanine or tryptophan, so it likely reflects a read error. V and J are TRBV6-2 or TRBV6-3 and TRBJ2-1, with 9 bases identical to TRBD1. This CDR3 contains 15 residues. J was trimmed by 5 bases and V by 6 bases; bases with no gene match: 8. Germline-derived CDR1 and CDR2 are MNHEY and SVGEGT. CDR3 sequence: CASRTSGTGNNEQFL. The CDR3 coding sequence is TGTGCCAGCAGAACCTCCGGGACAGGGAACAATGAGCAGTTCCTC.

This sequence joins TRBV7-2 and TRBJ1-1; TRBD1 might be the D (5 bases). The CDR3 totals 14 residues. The V gene lost 4 bases and the J gene lost 3 bases, with 12 bases spanning the gap. Germline V gives CDR1 SGHTA, CDR2 FQGNSA. The CDR3 DNA is TGTGCCAGCAGCTCAATCGCAGGGTACACTGAAGCTTTCTTT. This sequence encodes CASSSIAGYTEAFF.

Ten or more counts support this clonotype. V and J are TRBV13 and TRBJ1-1, with D possibly matching TRBD1 (6 bases). Germline V gene sequence: CDR1 PRHDT, CDR2 FYEKMQ (reference sequence). The CDR3 extends over 16 amino acids. V dropped 5 bases and J dropped 3 bases, with 19 bases sitting between them. The CDR3 reads CASSPRGGGKDTEAFF. The CDR3 DNA reads TGTGCCAGCAGCCCCCGAGGGGGGGGAAAGGACACTGAAGCTTTCTTT. Drawing the rest from reference TRBV13 and TRBJ1-1, the complete variable domain is AAGVIQSPRHLIKEKRETATLKCYPIPRHDTVYWYQQGPGQDPQFLISFYEKMQSDKGSIPDRFSAQQFSDYHSELNMSSLELGDSALYFCASSPRGGGKDTEAFFGQGTRLTVV.

This clonotype was seen at least ten times. V is TRBV5-1 and J is TRBJ2-7; TRBD2 might be the D (7 bases). The CDR3 contains 15 residues. Germline CDR1 SGHRS, CDR2 YFSETQ. Trimming cost V 1 base and J 5 bases, with 16 bases left between them. The CDR3 protein is CASSLWGGGENEQYF. The CDR3 DNA follows: TGCGCCAGCAGCTTGTGGGGGGGCGGCGAGAACGAGCAGTACTTC.

This clonotype has a count of ten or more. This sequence joins TRBV5-6 and TRBJ2-4; the match to TRBD1 covers 7 bases. Germline values: CDR1 SGHDT, CDR2 YYEEEE. The CDR3 sequence is 16 residues long. Unmatched junction bases numbered 5, after V lost 0 bases and J lost 2 bases. The CDR3 DNA reads TGTGCCAGCAGCTTGGCCGGGGACAGCTCCAAAAACATTCAGTACTTC. Residues: CASSLAGDSSKNIQYF.

This clonotype was observed at least ten times. The rearrangement links TRBV11-2 to TRBJ1-3; D perhaps matches TRBD1 (6 bases). There are 15 residues in the CDR3. V dropped 2 bases and J dropped 5 bases, with 13 bases sitting between them. Germline values: CDR1 SGHAT, CDR2 FQNNGV. CDR3 in DNA: TGTGCCAGCAGCTTATCTACAGGGTTAAGAAACACCATATATTTT. It specifies CASSLSTGLRNTIYF.

V usage is TRBV4-2 and J usage is TRBJ1-5, with D maybe TRBD1 (6 bases). The CDR3 is 14 residues long. Per the germline V gene, CDR1 is LGHNA and CDR2 is YNFKEQ. V was pared by 3 bases and J by 2 bases, with 8 bases between. Here the CDR3 reads CASSQRQGNQPQHF. CDR3 DNA: TGTGCCAGCAGCCAGCGACAGGGCAATCAGCCCCAGCATTTT.

This clonotype was found many times. The V call is TRBV7-9, the J call TRBJ2-1; 12 bases map to TRBD2. The CDR3 runs to 14 residues. CDR1 is SEHNR and CDR2 is FQNEAQ in the germline V gene (reference sequence). In nucleotides, the CDR3 is TGTGCGATCAAGACTAGCGGGAGTCCAAATGAGCAGTTCTTC. This gives the protein CAIKTSGSPNEQFF.

This clonotype was observed a few times. CDR3 nucleotide sequence: TGTGCCAGCAGCCAAGGGAGGTCAAGGCCTTCCTACGAGCAGTACTTC. As protein: CASSQGRSRPSYEQYF. The rearrangement links TRBV4-2 to TRBJ2-7; possible D gene TRBD2, 5 bases. Deletions cut 1 base from V and 1 base from J, with 14 bases between. Germline CDR1 LGHNA, CDR2 YNFKEQ. The CDR3 has 16 amino acids.

This clonotype appeared many times. The chain employs TRBV12-3 or TRBV12-4 and TRBJ2-2, with 9 positions matching TRBD1. The length of the CDR3 is 16 residues. The ends lost 8 bases at V and 4 bases at J; junction bases unmatched: 11. The CDR3 DNA sequence: TGTGCCAGCTGGTCGACAGGACAGGGGACCACCGGGGAGCTGTTTTTT. It specifies CASWSTGQGTTGELFF.

This clonotype was counted between two and nine times. The CDR3 bases are TGCGCCAGCAGGCGGGCTCTAGGGAACACCGGGGAGCTGTTTTTT. Protein: CASRRALGNTGELFF. V and J are TRBV5-1 and TRBJ2-2, with D perhaps matching TRBD2 (5 bases). The CDR3 is made up of 15 amino acids. V lost 5 bases and J 1 base, leaving 12 bases between the germline ends. CDR1 and CDR2 (germline): SGHRS, YFSETQ.

The sample holds a few counts of this clonotype. One base away lies a much larger clone, so this may be a sequencing read error. The V and J genes are TRBV11-2 and TRBJ2-5, with D perhaps TRBD2 (6 bases). Germline lookup yields CDR1 SGHAT and CDR2 FQNNGV. The CDR3 consists of 15 residues. V dropped 7 bases and J dropped 5 bases, with 20 bases sitting between them. CDR3: CASNLPGPAGETQYF. DNA of the CDR3: TGTGCCAGCAACCTGCCGGGACCCGCGGGGGAGACCCAGTACTTC.

This clonotype came up a few times. This likely comes from a read error, as the CDR3 has no conserved phenylalanine or tryptophan at its end. The chain uses TRBV11-2 and TRBJ1-6; D is ambiguous. Germline loops: CDR1 SGHAT, CDR2 FQNNGV. CDR3 length: 16 residues. Trimming took 0 bases from V and 0 from J, leaving 6 bases between them. The DNA for the CDR3 is TGTGCCAGCAGCTTAGACGGCGGCTCCTATAATTCACCCCTCCACCTT. Translating gives CASSLDGGSYNSPLHL.

The sample holds many counts of this clonotype. V and J are TRBV2 and TRBJ2-3, with D possibly TRBD1 on 5 matching bases. CDR3 length: 14 amino acids. Trimming pared 4 bases from V and 2 bases from J, leaving 10 bases between. Germline V gives CDR1 SNHLY, CDR2 FYNNEI. CDR3 DNA sequence: TGTGCCAGCAGTGTCGGACACAACACAGATACGCAGTATTTT. It translates to CASSVGHNTDTQYF.

This clonotype was recorded at least ten times. This chain uses TRBV5-1 with TRBJ2-5; D could derive from TRBD1 or TRBD2 (5 bases each). CDR3 length equals 15 residues. The V end lost 4 bases, the J end lost 5 bases, and 18 bases lay between the germline ends. From germline, CDR1 is SGHRS and CDR2 YFSETQ. The CDR3 region has the DNA TGCGCCAGCAGCACGGGACGGCCAGCAAGGGAGACCCAGTACTTC. Its protein product is CASSTGRPARETQYF.

The chain's CDR3 is CASSLLPGANVLTF. CDR3 nucleotide sequence: TGTGCCAGCAGTTTACTACCTGGGGCCAACGTCCTGACTTTC. The genes are TRBV12-3 or TRBV12-4 and TRBJ2-6; D not resolved. The CDR3 contains 14 residues. Deletions cut 2 bases from V and 2 bases from J, with 4 bases between.

Many counts were recorded for this clonotype. The chain links TRBV27 to TRBJ1-5, with 11 bases matching TRBD1. Losses at the gene ends were 6 bases for V and 3 bases for J; bases not matched to a gene: 4. The CDR3 has 15 amino acids. Germline loops: CDR1 MNHEY, CDR2 SMNVEV (reference sequence). The CDR3 reads CASSWTGGINQPQHF. The CDR3 DNA is TGTGCCAGCAGCTGGACAGGGGGCATCAATCAGCCCCAGCATTTT.

About this clonotype: With a far larger clone one base away, a read error is the likely cause. The CDR3 does not end in the conserved phenylalanine or tryptophan, so this is likely a read error. This chain uses TRBV7-2 with TRBJ2-7; 8 bases match TRBD2. CDR3 length: 15 amino acids. Germline trimming cut 5 bases from V and 0 bases from J; bases unmatched to any gene: 6. The germline V gene encodes CDR1 SGHTA and CDR2 FQGNSA. The CDR3, as DNA: TGTGCCAGCAGCCCGGGGGGGTCCAGCTCCTACGAGCAGTACTCC. It translates to CASSPGGSSSYEQYS.

V and J are TRBV12-3 or TRBV12-4 and TRBJ2-5, with D perhaps matching TRBD1 (5 bases). V was trimmed by 5 bases and J by 4 bases, leaving 17 bases between them. CDR3 length: 15 residues. The CDR3 DNA reads TGTGCCAGCAGTCCCGCCTTGGGCGACAGAGAGACCCAGTACTTC. Translation gives CASSPALGDRETQYF.

Points on this clonotype: A much larger clone lies a single base off, so this may be a read error. V is TRBV6-1 and J is TRBJ2-5, with 7 bases fitting TRBD1. The V gene's germline CDR1 is MNHNS and CDR2 SASEGT. This CDR3 contains 12 residues. J was trimmed by 2 bases and V by 7 bases; bases with no gene match: 1. The CDR3 region is CASMGQQETQYF. The CDR3 DNA is TGTGCCAGCATGGGACAGCAAGAGACCCAGTACTTC.

The J gene is TRBJ2-2, the V gene TRBV19, with TRBD1 matching 10 bases. V lost 5 bases to trimming and J lost 3 bases; unmatched junction nucleotides: 9. The CDR3 is 17 residues long. CDR1 is LNHDA and CDR2 is SQIVND in the germline V gene (reference sequence). CDR3 nucleotides: TGTGCCAGTAGTCTAACGCGGACAGGGGGGTACACCGGGGAGCTGTTTTTT. Translation gives CASSLTRTGGYTGELFF.

In this sample, this clonotype turned up a few times. The J gene is TRBJ2-7, the V gene TRBV7-9; 9 bases fit TRBD1. V was pared by 4 bases and J by 6 bases, with 13 bases of the junction left unmatched. Per the germline V gene, CDR1 is SEHNR and CDR2 is FQNEAQ (reference sequence). The CDR3 is made up of 16 amino acids. In nucleotides, the CDR3 is TGTGCCAGCAGCTACCTCCCGGGACAGGGTTTGAGCGAGCAGTACTTC. Its translation is CASSYLPGQGLSEQYF.

This clonotype was seen at least ten times. J is TRBJ1-2 and V is TRBV5-1, with TRBD1 identical over 10 bases. CDR1 is SGHRS and CDR2 is YFSETQ in the germline V gene. CDR3 size: 15 residues. V trimming: 4 bases; J trimming: 5 bases; junction bases outside the gene matches: 8. CDR3 sequence (DNA): TGCGCCAGCAGCAGATTGCCGGGACAGGGGTATGGCTACACCTTC. Translation gives CASSRLPGQGYGYTF.